These 24 T cell receptor beta chains were sequenced from one sample in a study of cytomegalovirus exposure and HLA in healthy donors. The PCR ran on 60 Vbeta and 13 Jbeta primers. Produced via immunoSEQ multiplex PCR; TCRdb's table is partial and in-frame only. Of hundreds of thousands of clones listed, over 65% are singletons. The sample consisted of PBMCs. The receptors were gathered from a man between 18 and 35 years old in good health and CMV-seronegative.

This clone showed up just once. This chain joins TRBV11-2 and TRBJ2-7; the D is unclear. From germline, CDR1 is SGHAT and CDR2 FQNNGV. Trimming took off 0 bases at V and 3 bases at J, with 9 bases between the two ends. CDR3 length: 14 residues. The CDR3 sequence: CASSLDPGFYEQYF. CDR3 DNA: TGTGCCAGCAGCTTAGATCCCGGGTTCTACGAGCAGTACTTC.

This chain connects TRBV27 to TRBJ2-1, with 14 bases matching TRBD2. Germline CDR1 is MNHEY and CDR2 is SMNVEV (reference sequence). V was clipped by 2 bases and J by 3 bases; unmatched bases: 0. This CDR3 is 16 amino acids long. This chain's CDR3 is CASSLGLAGGYNEQFF. CDR3 coding DNA: TGTGCCAGCAGTTTAGGACTAGCGGGAGGCTACAATGAGCAGTTCTTC.

By share of the sample, this clone is medium-sized. The chain links TRBV7-9 to TRBJ2-7, with 7 positions matching TRBD2. The V gene's germline CDR1 is SEHNR and CDR2 FQNEAQ (reference sequence). V shed 4 bases, J shed 2 bases, and the junction held 5 bases outside the gene matches. The CDR3 runs 14 residues. The CDR3: CASSYSGLTYEQYF. The DNA of the CDR3 is TGTGCCAGCAGCTATAGCGGGCTCACCTACGAGCAGTACTTC.

Written as DNA, the CDR3 is TGTGCCAGCAGCTCTTTAGGACAGGCCGGACAGCCCCAGCATTTT. It encodes CASSSLGQAGQPQHF. The J gene is TRBJ1-5, the V gene TRBV7-2, with 7 bases aligning to TRBD1. Trimming took 4 bases from V and 7 from J; bases not matched to a gene: 10. Germline CDR1 and CDR2: SGHTA and FQGNSA. The CDR3 sequence is 15 residues long.

This clone turned up a few times. The rearrangement uses TRBV30 and TRBJ2-2, with 7 bases that match TRBD2. Germline trimming cut 5 bases from V and 1 base from J; bases unmatched to any gene: 7. This CDR3 has 15 amino acids. The germline V gene has CDR1 GTSNPN and CDR2 SVGIG (reference sequence). The CDR3 bases are TGTGCCTGGGGCCCCCCTAGCGGGAACACCGGGGAGCTGTTTTTT. This sequence encodes CAWGPPSGNTGELFF.

The gene calls are TRBV6-5 and TRBJ1-1, with a tentative D call TRBD1 (6 bases). CDR3 length: 13 amino acids. CDR1 MNHEY and CDR2 SVGAGI come from the germline V gene. V was shortened by 5 bases and J by 4 bases, with 11 bases between the two germline ends. The CDR3: CASSPWTATEAFF. Here the CDR3 DNA reads TGTGCCAGCAGTCCCTGGACAGCCACTGAAGCTTTCTTT.

This chain joins TRBV23-1 and TRBJ1-4; 10 bases fit TRBD1. TRBV23-1 is reported as an ORF; its role is uncertain. This CDR3 is 15 amino acids long. V lost 4 bases and J lost 6; bases outside the gene matches: 5. Here the CDR3 reads CASSRPGTGDEKLFF. The DNA for the CDR3 is TGCGCCAGCAGTCGACCCGGGACAGGGGATGAAAAACTGTTTTTT.

The rearrangement uses TRBV19 and TRBJ2-1, with D tentatively TRBD1 (6 bases). CDR3 length: 16 residues. Looked up from germline, CDR1 is LNHDA and CDR2 is SQIVND (reference sequence). V dropped 7 bases and J dropped 9 bases, with 25 bases sitting between them. The CDR3 reads CASTPVSLPKGGEQFF. CDR3 coding DNA: TGTGCCAGTACCCCAGTCAGCCTACCGAAAGGGGGTGAGCAGTTCTTC.

The rearrangement links TRBV29-1 to TRBJ2-5; D may be TRBD1 (5 bases). The J call may be in error: the DNA end matches TRBJ2-7 better. The CDR3 covers 13 residues. From germline, CDR1 is SQVTM and CDR2 ANQGSEA. The CDR3 DNA follows: TGCAGCGTTGAATCTGGGGCCTCCTACGAGCAGTACTTC. Protein: CSVESGASYEQYF.

The chain carries TRBV7-8 and TRBJ2-7; D may be TRBD2 (6 bases). V gave up 7 bases and J gave up 5 bases, with 21 bases separating them. The CDR3 spans 15 residues. Germline CDR1 and CDR2: SGHVS and FQNEAQ. CDR3 region: CASTLRSPPGDEQYF. CDR3 bases: TGTGCCAGCACCCTCAGGTCCCCACCGGGGGACGAGCAGTACTTC. The complete variable domain, with remaining parts taken from reference TRBV7-8 and TRBJ2-7, reads GAGVSQSPRYKVAKRGQDVALRCDPISGHVSLFWYQQALGQGPEFLTYFQNEAQLDKSGLPSDRFFAERPEGSVSTLKIQRTQQEDSAVYLCASTLRSPPGDEQYFGPGTRLTVT.

The chain has TRBV11-2 and TRBJ1-5; D unresolved. This CDR3 has 13 amino acids. Germline loops: CDR1 SGHAT, CDR2 FQNNGV. V shed 0 bases and J shed 7 bases, with 7 bases lying between them. The CDR3 DNA is TGTGCCAGCAGCTTAGAAGCAGGCCAGCCCCAGCATTTT. This codes for CASSLEAGQPQHF.

V gene TRBV28 combines with J gene TRBJ1-5; D not certain. This CDR3 has 14 residues. V lost 6 bases to trimming and J lost 6 bases, with 15 bases between them. The V gene's germline CDR1 is MDHEN and CDR2 SYDVKM. This chain's CDR3 is CASRLGGIGQPQHF. CDR3 DNA: TGTGCCAGCAGGCTCGGCGGGATTGGTCAGCCCCAGCATTTT.

The V call is TRBV27, the J call TRBJ1-4; TRBD1 aligns across 8 bases. CDR3 size: 13 residues. Germline V gene sequence: CDR1 MNHEY, CDR2 SMNVEV (reference sequence). Trimming cost V 6 bases and J 5 bases; bases outside gene matches: 2. CDR3 in DNA: TGTGCCAGCAGCCGGGACAGGAATGAAAAACTGTTTTTT. Translation: CASSRDRNEKLFF.

V and J are TRBV7-8 and TRBJ2-1; D gene ambiguous. Germline CDR1 reads SGHVS; CDR2 reads FQNEAQ. This CDR3 spans 13 amino acids. V was shortened by 1 base and J by 8 bases, with 9 bases between the two germline ends. CDR3 sequence reads: CASSLGPADEQFF. CDR3 sequence (DNA): TGTGCCAGCAGCTTAGGTCCTGCGGATGAGCAGTTCTTC.

CDR3 nucleotide sequence: TGTGCCAGCAGGCTCCAGGGGGCACAAGAGACCCAGTACTTC. Its translation is CASRLQGAQETQYF. The chain recombines TRBV6-1 with TRBJ2-5; 8 nucleotides align to TRBD1. The junction had 5 bases not matched to a gene; V was cut back by 6 bases and J by 2 bases. CDR1 and CDR2 from the germline V gene are MNHNS and SASEGT. There are 14 residues in the CDR3.

The V and J genes are TRBV27 and TRBJ2-7, with 12 bases that match TRBD2. This CDR3 is built from 21 residues. CDR1 is MNHEY and CDR2 is SMNVEV in the germline V gene (reference sequence). With V trimmed by 3 bases and J by 4 bases, 22 bases remained unmatched. The CDR3 protein is CASSFRIPGLAGSSYPYEQYF. The CDR3 DNA sequence: TGTGCCAGCAGTTTTAGGATACCGGGACTAGCGGGCTCGTCATACCCGTACGAGCAGTACTTC.

J is TRBJ2-7 and V is TRBV7-6; 13 bases map to TRBD2. Trimming removed 1 base from V and 0 bases from J; junction bases left unmatched: 0. CDR3 size: 16 residues. Germline values: CDR1 SGHVS, CDR2 FNYEAQ. The CDR3 is CASSLGTSGSSYEQYF. CDR3 sequence (DNA): TGTGCCAGCAGCTTAGGGACTAGCGGGAGCTCCTACGAGCAGTACTTC. Full variable domain (missing parts from reference TRBV7-6 and TRBJ2-7): GAGVSQSPRYKVTKRGQDVALRCDPISGHVSLYWYRQALGQGPEFLTYFNYEAQQDKSGLPNDRFSAERPEGSISTLTIQRTEQRDSAMYRCASSLGTSGSSYEQYFGPGTRLTVT.

This chain joins TRBV28 and TRBJ1-5, with a possible D match to TRBD1 (5 bases). The CDR3 length is 15 residues. Trimming took off 5 bases at V and 4 bases at J, with 15 bases between the two ends. Germline lookup yields CDR1 MDHEN and CDR2 SYDVKM. CDR3 residues: CASSDWVGGNQPQHF. The DNA for the CDR3 is TGTGCCAGCAGTGACTGGGTGGGGGGGAATCAGCCCCAGCATTTT.

The gene calls are TRBV7-2 and TRBJ2-2, with TRBD2 matching over 8 bases. Germline trimming cut 11 bases from V and 2 bases from J; bases unmatched to any gene: 7. In germline, CDR1 is SGHTA, CDR2 FQGNSA. The CDR3 totals 14 residues. CDR3 nucleotides: TGTGCCGGCCGAACTAGCGGCAACACCGGGGAGCTGTTTTTT. It specifies CAGRTSGNTGELFF.

This chain connects TRBV28 to TRBJ2-1; 8 bases match TRBD2. Germline V gives CDR1 MDHEN, CDR2 SYDVKM. After removal of 3 bases from V and 12 bases from J, the junction contained 16 bases not matched to a gene. The CDR3 is 16 residues long. DNA of the CDR3: TGTGCCAGCAGTTTTCGGCCGGGACTAGGTCGTTTAGGGCAGTTCTTC. As protein: CASSFRPGLGRLGQFF.

The table lists this clone with a few counts. V and J are TRBV21-1 and TRBJ2-1; TRBD2, as called in the table, went unchecked against the DNA. TRBV21-1 is designated a pseudogene. The CDR3 contains 20 residues. The CDR3 loop is CASSKAWESSGRAGDNEQFF. The CDR3 DNA reads as TGTGCCAGCAGCAAAGCTTGGGAGTCGAGCGGGAGGGCTGGGGACAATGAGCAGTTCTTC.

The chain recombines TRBV6-1 with TRBJ2-1; 8 bases map to TRBD1. Trimming at V came to 7 bases and at J to 9 bases, leaving 8 bases not matched to a gene. This CDR3 contains 13 residues. CDR1 is MNHNS and CDR2 is SASEGT in the germline V gene. This CDR3 reads CASMWTGMGEQFF. CDR3 in DNA: TGTGCCAGCATGTGGACAGGGATGGGTGAGCAGTTCTTC.

This chain uses TRBV5-4 with TRBJ2-2, with D unresolved. The CDR3 is made up of 15 amino acids. V was cut by 0 bases and J by 2 bases, with 8 bases left in between. Germline-derived CDR1 and CDR2 are SGHNT and YYREEE (reference sequence). The CDR3 DNA reads as TGTGCCAGCAGCTTGGCACAGAAAAACACCGGGGAGCTGTTTTTT. This translates into CASSLAQKNTGELFF.

V gene TRBV19 combines with J gene TRBJ1-2, with 7 bases matching TRBD1. The trim removed 8 bases at V and 4 bases at J, leaving 7 bases unmatched. This CDR3 has 13 residues. Germline V gene sequence: CDR1 LNHDA, CDR2 SQIVND (reference sequence). CDR3 sequence reads: CASSPGQLYGYTF. Written as DNA, the CDR3 is TGTGCCAGTTCCCCGGGACAGCTCTATGGCTACACCTTC.